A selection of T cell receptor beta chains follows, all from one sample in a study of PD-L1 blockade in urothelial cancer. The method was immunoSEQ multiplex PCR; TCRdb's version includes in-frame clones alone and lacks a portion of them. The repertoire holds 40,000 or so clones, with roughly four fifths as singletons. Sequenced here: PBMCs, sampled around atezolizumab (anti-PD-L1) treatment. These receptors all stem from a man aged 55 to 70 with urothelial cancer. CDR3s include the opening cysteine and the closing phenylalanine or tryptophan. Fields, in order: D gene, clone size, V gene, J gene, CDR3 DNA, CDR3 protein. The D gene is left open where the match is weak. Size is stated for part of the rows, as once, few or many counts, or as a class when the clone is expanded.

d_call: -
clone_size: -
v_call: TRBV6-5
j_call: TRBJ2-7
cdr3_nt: TGTGCCAGCAGTCTTACAGTGAACTACGAGCAGTACTTC
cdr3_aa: CASSLTVNYEQYF

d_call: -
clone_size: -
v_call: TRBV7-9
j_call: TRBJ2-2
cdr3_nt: TGTGCCAGCAGCCGCGGGACGGCGAACACCGGGGAGCTGTTTTTT
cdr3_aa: CASSRGTANTGELFF

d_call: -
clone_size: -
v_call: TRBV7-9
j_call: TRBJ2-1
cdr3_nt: TGTGCCAGCAGCCCGACTGTTTCGGCGGAGGGGGCGTTCTTC
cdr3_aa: CASSPTVSAEGAFF

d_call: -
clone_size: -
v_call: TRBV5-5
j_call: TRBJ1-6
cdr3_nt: TGTGCCAGCAGCTGGACAACAGTCTATAATTCACCCCTCCACTTT
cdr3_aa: CASSWTTVYNSPLHF

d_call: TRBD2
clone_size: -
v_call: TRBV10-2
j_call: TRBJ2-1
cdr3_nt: TGCGCCAGCAGTGACCCCCTAGCGGGGGTTGTCGATGAGCAGTTCTTC
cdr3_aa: CASSDPLAGVVDEQFF

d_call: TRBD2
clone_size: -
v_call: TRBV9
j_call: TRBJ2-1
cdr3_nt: TGTGCCAGCAGCCGGACTAGCGGAGCCTACAATGAGCAGTTCTTC
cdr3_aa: CASSRTSGAYNEQFF

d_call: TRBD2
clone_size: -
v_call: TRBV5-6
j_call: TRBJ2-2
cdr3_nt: TGTGCCAGCAGCTTGGCCGGGGGGGCCGGGGAGCTGTTTTTT
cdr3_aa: CASSLAGGAGELFF

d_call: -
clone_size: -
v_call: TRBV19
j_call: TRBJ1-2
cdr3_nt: TGTGCCAGTAGGGTACCGGGACAAAAGGCCTATGGCTACACCTTC
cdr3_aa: CASRVPGQKAYGYTF

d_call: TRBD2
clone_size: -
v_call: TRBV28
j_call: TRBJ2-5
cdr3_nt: TGTGCCAGCAGTTCTAAGACTAGCGTCGAGACCCAGTACTTC
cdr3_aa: CASSSKTSVETQYF

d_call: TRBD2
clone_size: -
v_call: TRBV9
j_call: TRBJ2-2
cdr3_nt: TGTGCCAGCAGCCGGGGGACTAGCGGGATGTACACCGGGGAGCTGTTTTTT
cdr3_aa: CASSRGTSGMYTGELFF

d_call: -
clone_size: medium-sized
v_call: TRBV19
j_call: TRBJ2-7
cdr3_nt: TGTGCCAGTAGTGTCGGACAGATTCACTACGAGCAGTACTTC
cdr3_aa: CASSVGQIHYEQYF

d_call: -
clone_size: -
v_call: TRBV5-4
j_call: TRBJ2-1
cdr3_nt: TGTGCCAGCAGCTCCCCCGGGGATACGTCCTACAATGAGCAGTTCTTC
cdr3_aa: CASSSPGDTSYNEQFF

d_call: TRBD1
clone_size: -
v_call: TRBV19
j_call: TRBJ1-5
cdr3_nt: TGTGCCAGTAGTTCGACAGGGGCGAATCAGCCCCAGCATTTT
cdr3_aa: CASSSTGANQPQHF

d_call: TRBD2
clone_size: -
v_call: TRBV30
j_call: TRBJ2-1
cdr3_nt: TGTGCCTGGAGTGTGGGGGGGACCTACAATGAGCAGTTCTTC
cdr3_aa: CAWSVGGTYNEQFF

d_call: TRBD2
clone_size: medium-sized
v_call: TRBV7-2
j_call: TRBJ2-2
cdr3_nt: TGTGCCAGCAGCTTAGCGACCTGGGAGGCAGCGGGGGAAAGATTTACCGGGGAGCTGTTTTTT
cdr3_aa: CASSLATWEAAGERFTGELFF

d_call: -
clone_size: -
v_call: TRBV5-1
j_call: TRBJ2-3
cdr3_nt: TGCGCCAGCAGCTCAGGAGGGGGGGGAATCACAGATACGCAGTATTTT
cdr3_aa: CASSSGGGGITDTQYF

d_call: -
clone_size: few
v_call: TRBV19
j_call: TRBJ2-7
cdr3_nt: TGTGCCAGTAGTATAGTGGGGGACTTTTACGAGCAGTACTTC
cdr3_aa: CASSIVGDFYEQYF

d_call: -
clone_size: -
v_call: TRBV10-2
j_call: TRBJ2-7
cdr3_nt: TGCGCCAGCAGGAGTTGCGAGCAGTACTTC
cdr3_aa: CASRSCEQYF

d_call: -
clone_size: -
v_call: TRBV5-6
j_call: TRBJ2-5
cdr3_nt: TGTGCCAGCAGCCGTCAAGAGACCCAGTACTTC
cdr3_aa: CASSRQETQYF

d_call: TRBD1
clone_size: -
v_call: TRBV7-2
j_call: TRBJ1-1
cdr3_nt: TGTGCCAGCAGCTTCAGGACAGGGGGAGGCACTGAAGCTTTCTTT
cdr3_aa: CASSFRTGGGTEAFF

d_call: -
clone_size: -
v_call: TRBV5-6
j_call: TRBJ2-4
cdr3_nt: TGTGCCAGCAGCTTCTCCTTAGCCAAAAACATTCAGTACTTC
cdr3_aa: CASSFSLAKNIQYF

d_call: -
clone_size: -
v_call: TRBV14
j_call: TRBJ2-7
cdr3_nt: TGTGCCAGCAGTCGGGGCAGGGGCTACGAGCAGTACTTC
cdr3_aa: CASSRGRGYEQYF

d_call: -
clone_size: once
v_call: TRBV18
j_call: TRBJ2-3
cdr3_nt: TGTGCCAGCTCACCTGTAGCTTCTGGAGGGGGCGCCCGGGTTACAGATACGCAGTATTTT
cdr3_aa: CASSPVASGGGARVTDTQYF

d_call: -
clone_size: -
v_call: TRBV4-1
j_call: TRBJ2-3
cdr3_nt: TGCGCCAGCAGCCACGGCCCCGGAGTAGATACGCAGTATTTT
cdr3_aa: CASSHGPGVDTQYF

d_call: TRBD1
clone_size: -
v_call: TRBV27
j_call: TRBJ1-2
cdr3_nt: TGTGCCAGCAGTCCCGGGACAGATCTTTATGGCTACACCTTC
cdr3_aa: CASSPGTDLYGYTF

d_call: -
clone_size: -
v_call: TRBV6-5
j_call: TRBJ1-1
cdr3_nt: TGTGCCAGCAGGGGAGGGGGGAACACTGAAGCTTTCTTT
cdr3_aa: CASRGGGNTEAFF

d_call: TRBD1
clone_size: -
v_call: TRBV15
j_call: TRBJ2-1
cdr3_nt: TGTGCCACCAGCAGAGCTTTCGGACAGGGGGCGCCGGGTGAGCAGTTCTTC
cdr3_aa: CATSRAFGQGAPGEQFF

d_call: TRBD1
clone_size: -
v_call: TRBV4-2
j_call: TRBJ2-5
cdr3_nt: TGTGCCAGCAGCCAAGATGGGACAGGGAGGGAGGAGACCCAGTACTTC
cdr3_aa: CASSQDGTGREETQYF

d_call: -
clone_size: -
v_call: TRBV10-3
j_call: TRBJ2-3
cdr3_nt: TGTGCCATCAGTGACAAGGGAGGGGGAACAGATACGCAGTATTTT
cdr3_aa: CAISDKGGGTDTQYF

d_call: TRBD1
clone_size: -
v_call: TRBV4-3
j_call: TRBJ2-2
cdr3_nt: TGCGCCAGCAGCCAACAGGGGGACATTGGGGGGGAGCTGTTTTTT
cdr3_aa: CASSQQGDIGGELFF

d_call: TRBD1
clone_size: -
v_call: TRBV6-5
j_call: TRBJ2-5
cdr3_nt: TGTGCCAGCAGTGGACAGGGGCAAGAGACCCAGTACTTC
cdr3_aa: CASSGQGQETQYF

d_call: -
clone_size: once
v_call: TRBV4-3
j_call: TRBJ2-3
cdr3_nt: TGCGCCAGCAGCCAAAACCCTACTAGCACAGATACGCAGTATTTT
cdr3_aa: CASSQNPTSTDTQYF

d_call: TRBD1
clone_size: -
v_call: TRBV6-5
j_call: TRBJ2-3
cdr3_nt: TGTGCCAGCAGACGACAGGGCTCTCAGTATTTT
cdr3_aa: CASRRQGSQYF

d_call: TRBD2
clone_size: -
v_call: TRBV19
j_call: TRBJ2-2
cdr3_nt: TGTGCCAGTAGAGTAGCTACCGGGGGGACGAACACCGGGGAGCTGTTTTTT
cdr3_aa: CASRVATGGTNTGELFF

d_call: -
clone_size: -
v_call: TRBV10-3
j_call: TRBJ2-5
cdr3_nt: TGTGCCACAAAACCAAACGGGGAGACCCAGTACTTC
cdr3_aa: CATKPNGETQYF

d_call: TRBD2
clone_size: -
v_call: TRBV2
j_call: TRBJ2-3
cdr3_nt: TGTGCCAGCGGGCGGACTAGTGTTTCAGATACGCAGTATTTT
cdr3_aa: CASGRTSVSDTQYF

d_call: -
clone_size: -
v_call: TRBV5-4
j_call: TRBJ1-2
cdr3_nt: TGTGCCAGCAGCTTCAGTGGGAGAGCTAACTATGGCTACACCTTC
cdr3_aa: CASSFSGRANYGYTF

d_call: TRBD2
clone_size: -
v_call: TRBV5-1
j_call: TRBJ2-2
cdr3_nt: TGCGCCAGCAGCTTCGGACTAGCGGGGGCCCCCCGCGGGGAGCTGTTTTTT
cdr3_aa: CASSFGLAGAPRGELFF

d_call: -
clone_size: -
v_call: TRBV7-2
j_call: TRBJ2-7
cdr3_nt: TGTGCCAGCAGCGCCGATACAGGGCCCGAGCAGTACTTC
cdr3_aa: CASSADTGPEQYF

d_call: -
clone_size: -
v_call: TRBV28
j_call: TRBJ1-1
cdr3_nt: TGTGCCAGCAGTCCTACACTTCAGGGCCGTGAAGCTTTCTTT
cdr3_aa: CASSPTLQGREAFF

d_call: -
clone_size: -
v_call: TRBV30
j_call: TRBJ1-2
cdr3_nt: TGTGCCTGGAAGGGGGTAGGCTATGGCTACACCTTC
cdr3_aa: CAWKGVGYGYTF

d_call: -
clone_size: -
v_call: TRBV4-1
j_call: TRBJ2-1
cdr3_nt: TGCGCCAGCAGCCTCGAGGGTGGGGGCCTTACGGGTGAGCAGTTCTTC
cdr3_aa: CASSLEGGGLTGEQFF

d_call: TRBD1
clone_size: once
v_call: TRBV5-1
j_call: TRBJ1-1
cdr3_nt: TGCGCCAGCAGTTCTGGGACAGGGATGGGCACTGAAGCTTTCTTT
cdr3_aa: CASSSGTGMGTEAFF

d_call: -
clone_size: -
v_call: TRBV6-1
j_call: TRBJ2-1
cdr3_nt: TGTGCCAGCAGTGAGGTGGGCTACTCCTACAATGAGCAGTTCTTC
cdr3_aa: CASSEVGYSYNEQFF

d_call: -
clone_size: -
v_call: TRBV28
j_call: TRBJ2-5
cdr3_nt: TGTGCCAGCAGTACCGAAGGGGGTGGGGAGACCCAGTACTTC
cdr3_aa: CASSTEGGGETQYF

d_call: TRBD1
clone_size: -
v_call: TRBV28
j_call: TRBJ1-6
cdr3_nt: TGTGCCAGCAGTTATGAGCGACAGGGGAATTCACCCCTCCACTTT
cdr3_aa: CASSYERQGNSPLHF

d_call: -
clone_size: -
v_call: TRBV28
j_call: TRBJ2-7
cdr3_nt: TGTGCCAGCCAGGGTATCCACGAGCAGTACTTC
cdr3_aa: CASQGIHEQYF

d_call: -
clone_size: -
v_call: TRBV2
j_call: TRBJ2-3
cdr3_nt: TGTGCCAGCACCGAAGCTACCGGGAGACTCACAGATACGCAGTATTTT
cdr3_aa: CASTEATGRLTDTQYF

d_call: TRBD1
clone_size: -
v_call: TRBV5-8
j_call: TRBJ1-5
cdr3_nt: TGTGCCAGCAGCTCGGAGGGGGCGGGTCAGCAGGAGCCCCAGCATTTT
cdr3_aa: CASSSEGAGQQEPQHF

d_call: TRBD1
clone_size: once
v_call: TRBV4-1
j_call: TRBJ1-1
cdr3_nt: TGCGCCAGCAGCCAGGAGACAGGGCCGAACACTGAAGCTTTCTTT
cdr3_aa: CASSQETGPNTEAFF

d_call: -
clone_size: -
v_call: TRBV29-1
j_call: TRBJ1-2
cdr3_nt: TGCAGCGTTGAGATCGCAGGGGATAGAGGCTACACCTTC
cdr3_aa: CSVEIAGDRGYTF

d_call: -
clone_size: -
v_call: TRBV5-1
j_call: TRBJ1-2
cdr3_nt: TGCGCCAGCAGCTTGGGGACTGCGGGCGGGGCGGACTCGCCTTTC
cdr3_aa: CASSLGTAGGADSPF

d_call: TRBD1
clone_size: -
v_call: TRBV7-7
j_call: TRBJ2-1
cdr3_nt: TGTGCTAGCAGCCAAGGGACAGGGGGCTACTATGAGCAGTTCTTC
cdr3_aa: CASSQGTGGYYEQFF

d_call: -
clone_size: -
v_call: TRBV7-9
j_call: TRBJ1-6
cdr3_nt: TGTGCCAGCAGCCCACCAGAGAGGTCGTGGTTCACGGGTAATTCACCCCTCCACTTT
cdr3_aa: CASSPPERSWFTGNSPLHF

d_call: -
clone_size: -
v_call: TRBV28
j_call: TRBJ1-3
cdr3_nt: TGTGCCAGCAGTTTTGCAAACACCGGAAACACCATATATTTT
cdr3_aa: CASSFANTGNTIYF